Shown below are 24 T cell receptor beta chains from a single sample sequenced in a study of blood T cell repertoires in COVID-19. The data were produced by immunoSEQ multiplex PCR, yet TCRdb's version contains in-frame clones alone and is incomplete. Of about 45,000 clones in the sample, about 80% were seen once. Source material: peripheral blood. The receptors were sampled from a human donor in a cohort sampled during active COVID-19.

This chain links TRBV11-3 with TRBJ2-7, with TRBD1 as a possible D gene (5 bases). The CDR3 is 13 amino acids. Germline CDR1 and CDR2: SGHNT and YENEEA. V dropped 0 bases and J dropped 6 bases, with 9 bases sitting between them. CDR3 sequence: CASSLETAGEQYF. The DNA for the CDR3 is TGTGCCAGCAGCTTAGAGACAGCAGGCGAGCAGTACTTC.

The V and J genes are TRBV27 and TRBJ2-7; 7 positions match TRBD1. Trimming cost V 6 bases and J 3 bases; bases outside gene matches: 11. Germline-derived CDR1 and CDR2 are MNHEY and SMNVEV (reference sequence). The CDR3 totals 15 residues. The CDR3 bases are TGTGCCAGCAGGTCCAATCCGGGACAGATCTACGAGCAGTACTTC. Residues: CASRSNPGQIYEQYF.

The chain recombines TRBV19 with TRBJ2-5; possibly TRBD2 for D (6 bases). Germline CDR1 reads LNHDA; CDR2 reads SQIVND (reference sequence). This CDR3 contains 15 residues. V was shortened by 3 bases and J by 2 bases, with 13 bases between the two germline ends. Here the CDR3 reads CASSISGWRQETQYF. The DNA of the CDR3 is TGTGCCAGTAGTATTAGCGGATGGCGGCAAGAGACCCAGTACTTC.

V gene TRBV4-3 combines with J gene TRBJ2-2; 7 bases are a match to TRBD2. Germline CDR1 is LGHNA and CDR2 is YSLEER. CDR3 size: 17 residues. The junction had 12 bases not matched to a gene; V was cut back by 4 bases and J by 4 bases. The CDR3 spells CASSLSSGLVGTGELFF. CDR3 nucleotides: TGCGCCAGCAGCCTCTCTTCAGGACTAGTAGGCACCGGGGAGCTGTTTTTT.

The chain employs TRBV11-3 and TRBJ2-1, with 7 positions matching TRBD2. Germline-derived CDR1 and CDR2 are SGHNT and YENEEA. The CDR3 runs to 15 residues. Germline trimming cut 1 base from V and 4 bases from J; bases unmatched to any gene: 4. DNA for the CDR3: TGTGCCAGCAGCTTAGGTCCGGGGGGTTACAATGAGCAGTTCTTC. It encodes CASSLGPGGYNEQFF.

This chain joins TRBV9 and TRBJ2-2; D is ambiguous. This CDR3 has 13 residues. Trimming left V 0 bases short and J 6 bases short, with 6 bases between. Germline V gene sequence: CDR1 SGDLS, CDR2 YYNGEE. CDR3 in amino acids: CASSVGAPGELFF. Written as DNA, the CDR3 is TGTGCCAGCAGCGTAGGAGCCCCCGGGGAGCTGTTTTTT.

This chain joins TRBV11-2 and TRBJ2-1, with 9 bases fitting TRBD1. The V segment lost 3 bases and the J segment 0 bases; nucleotides outside the gene matches: 0. Germline V gene sequence: CDR1 SGHAT, CDR2 FQNNGV. This CDR3 region has 15 residues. Here the CDR3 reads CASSLGQGSYNEQFF. The CDR3 nucleotides are TGTGCCAGCAGCTTGGGACAGGGCTCCTACAATGAGCAGTTCTTC.

This chain connects TRBV18 to TRBJ1-2; maybe TRBD1 (6 bases). The V and J ends lost 2 bases and 2 bases respectively, with 6 bases between them. The CDR3 totals 13 residues. Germline CDR1 and CDR2: KGHSH and LQKENI. The DNA of the CDR3 is TGTGCCAGCTCACCAGGGACAAACTATGGCTACACCTTC. Protein product: CASSPGTNYGYTF.

The rearrangement joins TRBV20-1 to TRBJ2-1; possible D gene TRBD2, 5 bases. CDR1 and CDR2 (germline): DFQATT, SNEGSKA (reference sequence). Trimming shortened V by 6 bases and J by 10 bases, and 13 bases separated the two germline ends. The CDR3 loop spans 11 amino acids. CDR3 loop: CSAISQREQFF. Here the CDR3 DNA reads TGCAGTGCCATAAGTCAGCGGGAGCAGTTCTTC.

The chain carries TRBV21-1 and TRBJ1-1; the listed D gene, TRBD1, was not tested against the DNA. TRBV21-1 is a pseudogene segment. This CDR3 comprises 17 residues. The CDR3 sequence is CASSKKGQFLMNTEAFF. The CDR3 DNA is TGTGCCAGCAGCAAAAAGGGACAGTTCCTTATGAACACTGAAGCTTTCTTT.

V is TRBV6-5 and J is TRBJ2-7; 11 bases are shared with TRBD2. CDR3 size: 16 residues. Germline CDR1 and CDR2: MNHEY and SVGAGI. The V gene end was trimmed by 0 bases and the J gene end by 6 bases; junction bases not matched to a gene: 7. CDR3 protein: CASSYSGLAGGGEQYF. The CDR3 bases are TGTGCCAGCAGTTACTCGGGCCTAGCGGGAGGTGGCGAGCAGTACTTC.

Only one count was recorded for this clone. This sequence joins TRBV3-1 (or the pseudogene TRBV3-2) and TRBJ2-7; TRBD2 aligns across 12 bases. The germline CDR1 and CDR2 sequences are LGHDT and YNNKEL (reference sequence). The CDR3 contains 15 residues. J gave up 4 bases and V 0 bases, and 1 base lay outside the gene matches. As DNA, the CDR3 is TGTGCCAGCAGCCAAGACCTAGCGGGAGGGTACGAGCAGTACTTC. Its protein is CASSQDLAGGYEQYF.

This clone was seen just once. V and J are TRBV6-5 and TRBJ1-6; D is undetermined. CDR1 and CDR2 from the germline V gene are MNHEY and SVGAGI. The CDR3 spans 14 residues. V was clipped by 0 bases and J by 8 bases, with 8 bases between them. In DNA form, the CDR3 reads TGTGCCAGCAGTTACTCGACCGAGGATTCACCCCTCCACTTT. Translation gives CASSYSTEDSPLHF.

The chain combines TRBV30 with TRBJ1-2; D call uncertain. Germline V gene sequence: CDR1 GTSNPN, CDR2 SVGIG (reference sequence). V lost 7 bases and J 8 bases, leaving 11 bases between the germline ends. This CDR3 has 10 amino acids. The chain's CDR3 is CASGEEGYTF. The CDR3 region has the DNA TGTGCCTCCGGAGAAGAGGGCTACACCTTC. The complete variable domain, with remaining parts taken from reference TRBV30 and TRBJ1-2, reads SQTIHQWPATLVQPVGSPLSLECTVEGTSNPNLYWYRQAAGRGLQLLFYSVGIGQISSEVPQNLSASRPQDRQFILSSKKLLLSDSGFYLCASGEEGYTFGSGTRLTVV.

This rearrangement joins TRBV18 to TRBJ1-1; no definite D call. The V and J ends lost 3 bases and 3 bases respectively, with 14 bases between them. Germline-derived CDR1 and CDR2 are KGHSH and LQKENI. The CDR3 is made up of 15 amino acids. The CDR3 sequence: CASSPKLDGYTEAFF. The CDR3 DNA reads TGTGCCAGCTCACCTAAGCTAGACGGATACACTGAAGCTTTCTTT. Full variable domain (remainder filled in from reference TRBV18 and TRBJ1-1): NAGVMQNPRHLVRRRGQEARLRCSPMKGHSHVYWYRQLPEEGLKFMVYLQKENIIDESGMPKERFSAEFPKEGPSILRIQQVVRGDSAAYFCASSPKLDGYTEAFFGQGTRLTVV.

The genes are TRBV4-2 and TRBJ2-7, with 11 bases that match TRBD2. Germline V gives CDR1 LGHNA, CDR2 YNFKEQ. Trimming cost V 0 bases and J 5 bases; bases outside gene matches: 18. The CDR3 totals 20 residues. The CDR3 here is CASSQDPVNVAGGPSDEQYF. The CDR3 DNA follows: TGTGCCAGCAGCCAAGATCCCGTAAACGTAGCGGGAGGGCCATCTGACGAGCAGTACTTC.

The chain uses TRBV6-2 or TRBV6-3 and TRBJ2-1; D perhaps matches TRBD1 (6 bases). Trimming took 2 bases from V and 2 from J, leaving 10 bases between them. Germline V gives CDR1 MNHEY, CDR2 SVGEGT. There are 15 residues in the CDR3. The CDR3 loop is CASSYPRDTYNEQFF. Here the CDR3 DNA reads TGTGCCAGCAGTTACCCCCGGGACACCTACAATGAGCAGTTCTTC.

The sample holds a few counts of this clone. The CDR3 protein is CASSEGDRSVRQYF. The CDR3 coding sequence is TGTGCCAGCAGCGAAGGGGACAGGTCAGTACGGCAGTACTTC. This chain links TRBV3-1 (or the pseudogene TRBV3-2) with TRBJ2-7; 8 positions agree with TRBD1. CDR1 is LGHDT, CDR2 YNNKEL, per germline (reference sequence). The CDR3 has 14 residues. Germline trimming cut 5 bases from V and 9 bases from J; bases unmatched to any gene: 12.

This clone was counted once. J is TRBJ2-3 and V is TRBV7-2; 11 bases align to TRBD2. This CDR3 has 15 residues. The J segment lost 6 bases and the V segment lost 4 bases, leaving 6 bases of the junction unmatched. CDR1 and CDR2 from the germline V gene are SGHTA and FQGNSA. This CDR3 reads CASSSPTSGSDTQYF. CDR3 bases: TGTGCCAGCAGCTCCCCCACTAGCGGGAGTGATACGCAGTATTTT.

This chain connects TRBV19 to TRBJ1-5; 11 nucleotides match TRBD1. The ends lost 3 bases at V and 5 bases at J; junction bases unmatched: 3. This CDR3 has 15 amino acids. Germline V gene data show CDR1 as LNHDA and CDR2 as SQIVND (reference sequence). The CDR3, as DNA: TGTGCCAGTAGTATTGGGACAGGGGGGGATCAGCCCCAGCATTTT. It specifies CASSIGTGGDQPQHF.

The rearrangement uses TRBV21-1 and TRBJ2-6; no check of the table's D call, TRBD1, against the DNA was made. TRBV21-1 is noted as a pseudogene. CDR3 size: 18 residues. The CDR3 DNA follows: TGTGCCAGCAGCAAACGAGGGACAGTCCTCTCTGGGGCCAACGTCCTGACTTTC. Translation gives CASSKRGTVLSGANVLTF.

The gene calls are TRBV7-2 and TRBJ2-2, with a possible D match to TRBD2 (5 bases). The CDR3 is 15 amino acids. V was trimmed by 2 bases and J by 3 bases, leaving 10 bases between them. CDR1 and CDR2 (germline): SGHTA, FQGNSA. In nucleotides, the CDR3 is TGTGCCAGCAGCTTACGGGGAGTTGACACCGGGGAGCTGTTTTTT. Translating gives CASSLRGVDTGELFF.

The rearrangement links TRBV5-1 to TRBJ2-3; D perhaps matches TRBD1 (6 bases). The CDR3 contains 16 residues. The V gene's germline CDR1 is SGHRS and CDR2 YFSETQ. Trimming stripped 0 bases from V and 6 bases from J, with 17 bases between. The CDR3 nucleotides read TGCGCCAGCAGCTTGGTACCATCGACAGGTGGGGATACGCAGTATTTT. Encoded protein: CASSLVPSTGGDTQYF. The variable domain in full, completed from reference TRBV5-1 and TRBJ2-3, reads KAGVTQTPRYLIKTRGQQVTLSCSPISGHRSVSWYQQTPGQGLQFLFEYFSETQRNKGNFPGRFSGRQFSNSRSEMNVSTLELGDSALYLCASSLVPSTGGDTQYFGPGTRLTVL.

The sample holds one count of this clone. The rearrangement joins TRBV7-9 to TRBJ2-7, with 10 bases matching TRBD1. Per the germline V gene, CDR1 is SEHNR and CDR2 is FQNEAQ (reference sequence). The CDR3 has 15 residues. V was pared by 2 bases and J by 5 bases, with 6 bases of the junction left unmatched. DNA of the CDR3: TGTGCCAGCAGCTTAAGGACAGGGGGAGGCAACGAGCAGTACTTC. Protein: CASSLRTGGGNEQYF.